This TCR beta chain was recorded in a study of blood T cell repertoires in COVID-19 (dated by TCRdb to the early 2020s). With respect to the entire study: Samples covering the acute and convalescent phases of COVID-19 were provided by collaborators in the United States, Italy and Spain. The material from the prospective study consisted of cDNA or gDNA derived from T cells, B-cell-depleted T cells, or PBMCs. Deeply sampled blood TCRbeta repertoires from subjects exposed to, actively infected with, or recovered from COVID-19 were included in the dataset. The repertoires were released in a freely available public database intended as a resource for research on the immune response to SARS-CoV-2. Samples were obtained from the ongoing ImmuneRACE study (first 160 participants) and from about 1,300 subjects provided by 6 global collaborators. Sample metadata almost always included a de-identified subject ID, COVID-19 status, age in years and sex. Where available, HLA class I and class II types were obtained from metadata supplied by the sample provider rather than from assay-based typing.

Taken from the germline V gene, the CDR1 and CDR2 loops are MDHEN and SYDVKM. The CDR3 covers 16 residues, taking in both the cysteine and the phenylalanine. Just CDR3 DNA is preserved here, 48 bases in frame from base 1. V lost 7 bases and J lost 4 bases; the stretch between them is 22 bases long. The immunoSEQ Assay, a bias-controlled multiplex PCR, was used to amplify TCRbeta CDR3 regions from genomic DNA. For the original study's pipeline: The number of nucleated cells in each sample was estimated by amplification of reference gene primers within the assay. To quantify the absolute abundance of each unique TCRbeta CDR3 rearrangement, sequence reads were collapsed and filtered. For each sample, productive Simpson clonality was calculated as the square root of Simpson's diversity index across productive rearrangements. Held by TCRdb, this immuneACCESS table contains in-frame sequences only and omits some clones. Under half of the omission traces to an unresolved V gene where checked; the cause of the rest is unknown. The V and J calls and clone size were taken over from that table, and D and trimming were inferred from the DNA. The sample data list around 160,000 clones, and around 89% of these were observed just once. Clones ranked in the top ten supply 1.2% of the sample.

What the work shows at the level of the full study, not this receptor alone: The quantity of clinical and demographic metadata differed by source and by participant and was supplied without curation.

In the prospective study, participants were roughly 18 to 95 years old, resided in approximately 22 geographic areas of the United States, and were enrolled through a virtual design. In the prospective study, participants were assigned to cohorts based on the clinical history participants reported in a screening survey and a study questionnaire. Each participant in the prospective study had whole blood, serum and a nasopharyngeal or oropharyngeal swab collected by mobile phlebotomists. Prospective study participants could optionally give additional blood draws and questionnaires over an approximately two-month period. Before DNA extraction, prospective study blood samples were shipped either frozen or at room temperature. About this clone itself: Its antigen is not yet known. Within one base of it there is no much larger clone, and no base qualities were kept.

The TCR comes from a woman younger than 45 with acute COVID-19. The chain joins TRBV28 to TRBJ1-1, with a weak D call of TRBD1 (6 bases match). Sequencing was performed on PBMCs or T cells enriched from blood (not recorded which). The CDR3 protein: CASIWGGVGLSTEAFF. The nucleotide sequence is TGTGCCAGCATTTGGGGGGGCGTAGGATTAAGCACTGAAGCTTTCTTT.